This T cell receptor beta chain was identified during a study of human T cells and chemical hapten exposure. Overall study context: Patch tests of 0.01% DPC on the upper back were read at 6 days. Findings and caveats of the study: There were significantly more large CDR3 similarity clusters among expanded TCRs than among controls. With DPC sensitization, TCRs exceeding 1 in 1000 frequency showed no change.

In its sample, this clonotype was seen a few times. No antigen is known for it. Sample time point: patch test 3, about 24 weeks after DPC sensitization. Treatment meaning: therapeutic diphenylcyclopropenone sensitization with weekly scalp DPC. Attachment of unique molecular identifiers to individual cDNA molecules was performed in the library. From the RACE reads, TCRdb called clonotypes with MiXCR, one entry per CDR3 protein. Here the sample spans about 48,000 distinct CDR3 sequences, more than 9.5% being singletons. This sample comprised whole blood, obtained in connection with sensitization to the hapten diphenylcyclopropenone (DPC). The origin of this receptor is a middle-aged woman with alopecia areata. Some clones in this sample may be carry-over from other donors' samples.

The CDR3 loop reads CSVKTGVTEAFF. CDR3 nucleotides: TGCAGCGTTAAAACAGGGGTCACTGAAGCTTTCTTT. The chain uses TRBV29-1 and TRBJ1-1; TRBD1 agrees at 7 bases. The length of the CDR3 is 12 residues. V lost 5 bases to trimming and J lost 4 bases; unmatched junction nucleotides: 4. Looked up from germline, CDR1 is SQVTM and CDR2 is ANQGSEA.